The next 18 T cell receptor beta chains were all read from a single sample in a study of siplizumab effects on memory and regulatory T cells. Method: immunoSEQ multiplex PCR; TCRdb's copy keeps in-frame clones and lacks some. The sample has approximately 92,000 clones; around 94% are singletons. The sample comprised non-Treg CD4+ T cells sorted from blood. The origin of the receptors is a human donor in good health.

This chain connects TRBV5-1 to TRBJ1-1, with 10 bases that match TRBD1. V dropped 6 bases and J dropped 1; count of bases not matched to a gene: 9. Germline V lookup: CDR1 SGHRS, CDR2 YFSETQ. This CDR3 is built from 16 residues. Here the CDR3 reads CASTHRDRGRNTEAFF. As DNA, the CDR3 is TGCGCCAGCACTCACCGGGACAGGGGTAGGAACACTGAAGCTTTCTTT.

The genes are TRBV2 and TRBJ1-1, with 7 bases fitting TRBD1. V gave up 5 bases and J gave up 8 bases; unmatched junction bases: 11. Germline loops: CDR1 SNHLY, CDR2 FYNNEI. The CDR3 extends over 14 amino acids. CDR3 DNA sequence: TGTGCCAGCAGTAAGAATGAGGGGGCCCCCGAAGCTTTCTTT. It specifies CASSKNEGAPEAFF.

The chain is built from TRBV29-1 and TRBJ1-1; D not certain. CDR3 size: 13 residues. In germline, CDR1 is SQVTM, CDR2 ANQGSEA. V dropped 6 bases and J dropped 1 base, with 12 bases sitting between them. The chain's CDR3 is CSVPRTRNTEAFF. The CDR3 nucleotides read TGCAGCGTCCCAAGGACCCGGAACACTGAAGCTTTCTTT.

CDR3: CASSTGTAGVEQYF. The DNA of the CDR3 is TGTGCCAGTAGTACGGGGACAGCCGGGGTCGAGCAGTACTTC. The gene calls are TRBV19 and TRBJ2-7, with 7 bases aligning to TRBD1. The V segment lost 4 bases and the J segment 6 bases; nucleotides outside the gene matches: 9. The CDR3 spans 14 residues. Germline CDR1 is LNHDA and CDR2 is SQIVND (reference sequence).

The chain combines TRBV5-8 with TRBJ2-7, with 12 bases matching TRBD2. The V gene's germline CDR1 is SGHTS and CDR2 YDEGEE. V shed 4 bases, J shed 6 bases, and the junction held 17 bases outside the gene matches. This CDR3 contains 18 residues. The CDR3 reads CASSRTSGMRDSVAEQYF. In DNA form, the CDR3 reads TGTGCCAGCAGCAGGACTAGCGGGATGCGGGACTCCGTGGCCGAGCAGTACTTC.

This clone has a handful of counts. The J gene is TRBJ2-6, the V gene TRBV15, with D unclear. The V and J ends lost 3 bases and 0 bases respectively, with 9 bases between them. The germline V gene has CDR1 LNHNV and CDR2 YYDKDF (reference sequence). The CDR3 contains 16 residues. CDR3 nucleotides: TGTGCCACCAGCAGCCTTAGAGACTCTGGGGCCAACGTCCTGACTTTC. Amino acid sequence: CATSSLRDSGANVLTF.

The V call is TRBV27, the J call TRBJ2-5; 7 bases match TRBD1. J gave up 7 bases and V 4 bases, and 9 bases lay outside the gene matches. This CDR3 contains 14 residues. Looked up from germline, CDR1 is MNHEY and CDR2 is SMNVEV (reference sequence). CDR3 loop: CASSSSGQVGTQYF. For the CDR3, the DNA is TGTGCCAGCAGTTCCTCCGGACAGGTCGGGACCCAGTACTTC.

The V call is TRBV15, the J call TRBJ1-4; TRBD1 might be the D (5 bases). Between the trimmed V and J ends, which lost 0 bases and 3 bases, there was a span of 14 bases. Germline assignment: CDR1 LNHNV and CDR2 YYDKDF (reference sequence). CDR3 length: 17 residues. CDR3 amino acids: CATSRDRQGRANEKLFF. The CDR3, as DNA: TGTGCCACCAGCAGAGATCGGCAGGGTAGGGCTAATGAAAAACTGTTTTTT.

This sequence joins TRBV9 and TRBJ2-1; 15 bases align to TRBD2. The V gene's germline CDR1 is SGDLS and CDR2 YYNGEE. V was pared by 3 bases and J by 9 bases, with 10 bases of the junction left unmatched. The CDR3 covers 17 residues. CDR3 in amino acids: CASSAPSGGLAGGEQFF. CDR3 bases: TGTGCCAGCAGCGCGCCGTCTGGGGGACTAGCGGGAGGTGAGCAGTTCTTC.

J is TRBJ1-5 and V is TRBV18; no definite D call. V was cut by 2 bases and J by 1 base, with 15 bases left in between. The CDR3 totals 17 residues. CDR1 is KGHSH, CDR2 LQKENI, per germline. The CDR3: CASSPNPPPSSNQPQHF. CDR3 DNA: TGTGCCAGCTCACCAAATCCCCCCCCTAGCAGCAATCAGCCCCAGCATTTT.

CDR3 nucleotide sequence: TGTGCCAGCAGCCGCGGGACTAGCGGCACCGGGGAGCTGTTTTTT. Translation gives CASSRGTSGTGELFF. V is TRBV5-4 and J is TRBJ2-2; TRBD2 aligns across 11 bases. J gave up 4 bases and V 4 bases, and 3 bases lay outside the gene matches. This CDR3 is 15 amino acids long. CDR1 and CDR2 (germline): SGHNT, YYREEE (reference sequence).

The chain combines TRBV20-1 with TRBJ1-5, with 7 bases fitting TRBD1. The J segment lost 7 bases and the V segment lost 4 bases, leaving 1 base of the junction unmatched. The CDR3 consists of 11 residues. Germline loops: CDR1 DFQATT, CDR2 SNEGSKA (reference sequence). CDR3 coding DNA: TGCAGTGCTACGACAGGGCAGCCCCAGCATTTT. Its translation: CSATTGQPQHF.

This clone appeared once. DNA of the CDR3: TGTGCCAGCAGCCCCAGAGGCGGGTCTAGCACAGATACGCAGTATTTT. This sequence encodes CASSPRGGSSTDTQYF. The chain joins TRBV9 to TRBJ2-3; D possibly corresponds to TRBD2 (5 bases). The length of the CDR3 is 16 residues. The V end lost 4 bases, the J end lost 0 bases, and 15 bases lay between the germline ends. Germline V CDR1 and CDR2: SGDLS, YYNGEE.

CDR3 DNA sequence: TGTGCCAGCAGCACAACTTCGACTAGCGGTACCGGGGAGCTGTTTTTT. Residues: CASSTTSTSGTGELFF. This chain uses TRBV7-3 with TRBJ2-2; TRBD2 matches 9 bases. Germline CDR1 and CDR2: SGHTA and FQGTGA. The CDR3 is made up of 16 amino acids. Trimming at V came to 5 bases and at J to 5 bases, leaving 9 bases not matched to a gene. Together with reference TRBV7-3 and TRBJ2-2, the CDR3 gives the full variable domain: GAGVSQTPSNKVTEKGKYVELRCDPISGHTALYWYRQSLGQGPEFLIYFQGTGAADDSGLPNDRFFAVRPEGSVSTLKIQRTERGDSAVYLCASSTTSTSGTGELFFGEGSRLTVL.

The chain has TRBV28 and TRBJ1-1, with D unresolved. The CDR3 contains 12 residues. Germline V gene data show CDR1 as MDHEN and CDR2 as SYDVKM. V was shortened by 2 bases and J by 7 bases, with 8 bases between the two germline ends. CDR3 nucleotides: TGTGCCAGCAGTTTAGAGGAAGGTGAAGCTTTCTTT. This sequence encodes CASSLEEGEAFF.

As DNA, the CDR3 is TGTGCCTGGAGTGTCCAGGGCCATCAGCCCCAGCATTTT. Translating it yields CAWSVQGHQPQHF. The chain uses TRBV30 and TRBJ1-5; D is perhaps TRBD1 (5 bases). Germline lookup yields CDR1 GTSNPN and CDR2 SVGIG (reference sequence). This CDR3 spans 13 amino acids. V lost 0 bases and J lost 5, with 8 bases in between.

CDR3 nucleotide sequence: TGTGCCAGCAGCGAAGAACTAGCGGCCCATGAGCAGTTCTTC. It codes for CASSEELAAHEQFF. V is TRBV5-4 and J is TRBJ2-1, with 8 bases lining up with TRBD2. Germline CDR1 reads SGHNT; CDR2 reads YYREEE (reference sequence). The CDR3 has 14 residues. V dropped 4 bases and J dropped 8; count of bases not matched to a gene: 8.

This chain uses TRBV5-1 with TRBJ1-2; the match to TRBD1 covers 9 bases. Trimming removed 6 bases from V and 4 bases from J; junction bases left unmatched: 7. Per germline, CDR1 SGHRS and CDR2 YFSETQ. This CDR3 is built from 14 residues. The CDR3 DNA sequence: TGCGCCAGCACCCTGACAGGGGGTGCCTATGGCTACACCTTC. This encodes CASTLTGGAYGYTF.